Presented here are 7 T cell receptor beta chains from one specimen sequenced in a study of CD8 T cells in Susac syndrome. The RNA input was roughly 0.45 to 1 ug, and it was reverse transcribed with random hexamers. TCRdb ran MiXCR on the immunoSEQ multiplex PCR reads and lists one entry per CDR3 protein. The data contain 90,000 to 150,000 distinct CDR3 sequences, around 94% of them singletons. Input material: CD4+ T cells from PBMCs. The receptors stem from a human donor in good health.

The chain combines TRBV20-1 with TRBJ2-3; the D is unclear. With 5 bases removed from V and 0 bases from J, the gap between germline ends came to 9 bases. From germline, CDR1 is DFQATT and CDR2 SNEGSKA (reference sequence). The CDR3 covers 13 residues. In DNA, the CDR3 is TGCAGTGCTCGGGCAGCTAGCACAGATACGCAGTATTTT. This sequence encodes CSARAASTDTQYF.

The chain links TRBV5-6 to TRBJ2-5, with 10 positions matching TRBD2. This CDR3 is built from 14 residues. V gave up 5 bases and J gave up 4 bases; unmatched junction bases: 5. Germline CDR1 SGHDT, CDR2 YYEEEE. CDR3 sequence reads: CASRKREGTETQYF. The CDR3 coding sequence is TGTGCCAGCAGAAAGCGGGAGGGCACAGAGACCCAGTACTTC.

V usage is TRBV5-4 and J usage is TRBJ2-1; 8 positions match TRBD2. The length of the CDR3 is 16 residues. V lost 6 bases, J lost 4 bases, and 12 bases stayed unmatched. Germline V gives CDR1 SGHNT, CDR2 YYREEE (reference sequence). CDR3 in amino acids: CASTLSGGRKYNEQFF. For the CDR3, the DNA is TGTGCCAGCACCCTTTCTGGCGGGAGGAAGTACAATGAGCAGTTCTTC.

The V gene is TRBV18, the J gene TRBJ2-7, with 7 positions matching TRBD2. Germline CDR1 KGHSH, CDR2 LQKENI. The CDR3 consists of 15 residues. V dropped 3 bases and J dropped 0; count of bases not matched to a gene: 5. CDR3 sequence: CASSPTAGSSYEQYF. DNA of the CDR3: TGTGCCAGCTCACCCACAGCGGGAAGCTCCTACGAGCAGTACTTC.

V gene TRBV6-2 or TRBV6-3 combines with J gene TRBJ2-4; D may be TRBD1 (6 bases). The germline V and J ends were trimmed by 9 bases and 0 bases, with 18 bases remaining between them. Germline V gene lookup returns CDR1 MNHEY and CDR2 SVGEGT. CDR3 size: 16 residues. The CDR3 sequence: CASRTGTYSAKNIQYF. CDR3 bases: TGTGCCAGTAGAACCGGGACATATTCAGCCAAAAACATTCAGTACTTC.

The chain has TRBV13 and TRBJ1-2; D gene unclear. CDR3 size: 13 residues. Germline lookup yields CDR1 PRHDT and CDR2 FYEKMQ (reference sequence). V dropped 5 bases and J dropped 4 bases, with 11 bases sitting between them. The CDR3 reads CASSPRTAYGYTF. The CDR3 nucleotides are TGTGCCAGCAGCCCGCGGACGGCCTATGGCTACACCTTC.

This rearrangement joins TRBV28 to TRBJ1-5; TRBD1 matches 7 bases. J gave up 5 bases and V 6 bases, and 7 bases lay outside the gene matches. Germline-derived CDR1 and CDR2 are MDHEN and SYDVKM. The CDR3 extends over 14 amino acids. The chain's CDR3 is CASSPGTVHQPQHF. The DNA for the CDR3 is TGTGCCAGCAGCCCCGGGACAGTACATCAGCCCCAGCATTTT.